One sample yielded the 16 T cell receptor beta chains listed below, sequenced in a study of metastatic and nonmetastatic thyroid tumors (dated by TCRdb to 2020 to 2022). Before undergoing thyroid surgery, none of the patients had been given any kind of treatment. Library generation was performed with PCR. Sequencing was performed on an Illumina HiSeq 4000. TCRdb redid the processing of the public reads, applying fastp at Q25 and MiXCR, and retained in-frame beta chains. The sample records 35,000 to 40,000 clones, around 21% of which are singletons. Around a sixth of the sample goes to the ten largest clones. The sample consisted of blood. The receptors originated from a female donor with papillary thyroid cancer or a benign thyroid nodule (not recorded which). Some clones in this sample may be carry-over from other donors' samples.

As to this clone: A clone one base away is much larger, so this may be a read error. J is TRBJ1-1 and V is TRBV5-4, with 8 bases that match TRBD1. CDR1 is SGHNT and CDR2 is YYREEE in the germline V gene (reference sequence). The CDR3 runs to 13 residues. The ends lost 6 bases at V and 4 bases at J; junction bases unmatched: 5. CDR3 region: CASIQTGGTEAFF. The CDR3 DNA reads TGTGCCAGCATCCAAACAGGGGGCACTGAAGCTTTCTTT. The full variable domain, rest sourced from reference TRBV5-4 and TRBJ1-1, is ETGVTQSPTHLIKTRGQQVTLRCSSQSGHNTVSWYQQALGQGPQFIFQYYREEENGRGNFPPRFSGLQFPNYSSELNVNALELDDSALYLCASIQTGGTEAFFGQGTRLTVV.

This clone has just a few counts. The chain employs TRBV6-1 and TRBJ1-5, with D uncertain. V lost 6 bases, J lost 6 bases, and 12 bases lay in between. This CDR3 is 13 amino acids long. The germline V gene has CDR1 MNHNS and CDR2 SASEGT. The CDR3 nucleotides read TGTGCCAGCAGAGATCGTGAGAGTCAGCCCCAGCATTTT. This encodes CASRDRESQPQHF.

V is TRBV19 and J is TRBJ2-1; 9 nucleotides line up with TRBD1. The length of the CDR3 is 14 residues. Germline V gene lookup returns CDR1 LNHDA and CDR2 SQIVND (reference sequence). J gave up 4 bases and V 7 bases, and 5 bases lay outside the gene matches. The CDR3 loop is CASTGTGTYNEQFF. In nucleotides, the CDR3 is TGTGCCAGTACCGGGACAGGGACATACAATGAGCAGTTCTTC. The whole variable domain, filled in from reference TRBV19 and TRBJ2-1, reads DGGITQSPKYLFRKEGQNVTLSCEQNLNHDAMYWYRQDPGQGLRLIYYSQIVNDFQKGDIAEGYSVSREKKESFPLTVTSAQKNPTAFYLCASTGTGTYNEQFFGPGTRLTVL.

Ten or more counts support this clone. J is TRBJ1-1 and V is TRBV5-5; no definite D call. The CDR3 runs 16 residues. V lost 5 bases and J lost 4, with 21 bases in between. Looked up from germline, CDR1 is SGHKS and CDR2 is YYEKEE (reference sequence). The DNA of the CDR3 is TGTGCCAGCAGGAGTCAGCAACGGCGAATGGGCACTGAAGCTTTCTTT. This sequence encodes CASRSQQRRMGTEAFF.

This clone was detected a few times. The chain uses TRBV19 and TRBJ2-7, with a weak D call TRBD1 (5 bases). Per the germline V gene, CDR1 is LNHDA and CDR2 is SQIVND (reference sequence). The V end lost 5 bases, the J end lost 6 bases, and 8 bases lay between the germline ends. This CDR3 comprises 11 residues. The CDR3 DNA is TGTGCCAGTAGTGGGGCCGCCGAGCAGTACTTC. It encodes CASSGAAEQYF.

This clone is deemed medium-sized. The chain joins TRBV2 to TRBJ1-1; D remains unclear. V was trimmed by 5 bases and J by 2 bases, leaving 15 bases between them. The CDR3 has 15 residues. In germline, CDR1 is SNHLY, CDR2 FYNNEI. The CDR3 nucleotides are TGTGCCAGCAGTACTCGGAGGGATCAAAACACTGAAGCTTTCTTT. Its protein product is CASSTRRDQNTEAFF.

This clone appeared a few times. The rearrangement links TRBV6-2 or TRBV6-3 to TRBJ2-7; D possibly uses TRBD1 or TRBD2 (5 bases each). This CDR3 region has 17 residues. Germline V gene data show CDR1 as MNHEY and CDR2 as SVGEGT. V was pared by 4 bases and J by 0 bases, with 19 bases between. Here the CDR3 DNA reads TGTGCCAGCAGTTTACTTCTCACTAGACAGAGCTCCTACGAGCAGTACTTC. Its translation is CASSLLLTRQSSYEQYF.

Comments on this clone: Possible read error: a much larger clone is one base away. CDR3 amino acids: CASNSVADTQYF. In DNA, the CDR3 is TGCGCCTCAAATTCGGTCGCAGATACGCAGTATTTT. The chain couples TRBV5-1 to TRBJ2-3; D gene unclear. Germline-derived CDR1 and CDR2 are SGHRS and YFSETQ. V was clipped by 10 bases and J by 4 bases, with 13 bases between them. The CDR3 sequence is 12 residues long.

This clone has only a few counts. J is TRBJ2-7 and V is TRBV19, with a possible D match to TRBD1 (6 bases). The CDR3 consists of 15 residues. Germline V gene data show CDR1 as LNHDA and CDR2 as SQIVND (reference sequence). The ends were cut back, 1 base at V and 2 bases at J, with 12 bases in the middle. The CDR3 sequence is CASSIGSQGPYEQYF. CDR3 sequence (DNA): TGTGCCAGTAGTATAGGTTCCCAGGGGCCCTACGAGCAGTACTTC.

This clone was counted ten times or more. The chain's CDR3 is CASSLTGQGNTEAFF. The CDR3 DNA sequence: TGTGCCAGCAGTTTAACGGGACAGGGGAACACTGAAGCTTTCTTT. The rearrangement uses TRBV12-3 or TRBV12-4 and TRBJ1-1; TRBD1 aligns across 9 bases. Germline trimming cut 2 bases from V and 1 base from J; bases unmatched to any gene: 2. CDR3 size: 15 residues.

There are many counts of this clone. J is TRBJ1-2 and V is TRBV3-1, with a tentative D call TRBD1 (5 bases). Trimming removed 4 bases from V and 6 bases from J, with 15 bases in between. This CDR3 region has 14 residues. Germline-derived CDR1 and CDR2 are LGHDT and YNNKEL (reference sequence). CDR3 DNA sequence: TGTGCCAGCAGCCGACTCGACAGTACCCATGGCTACACCTTC. It encodes CASSRLDSTHGYTF.

This clone was observed many times. The sample holds other DNA sequences that translate to the same CDR3. The chain has TRBV5-1 and TRBJ2-2, with D tentatively TRBD1 or TRBD2 (5 bases each). The CDR3 totals 16 residues. Trimming pared 6 bases from V and 1 base from J, leaving 16 bases between. CDR1 is SGHRS and CDR2 is YFSETQ in the germline V gene. The chain's CDR3 is CASTFEGLGNTGELFF. The CDR3 region has the DNA TGCGCCAGCACCTTTGAGGGGCTTGGGAACACCGGGGAGCTGTTTTTT.

This clone was detected only a few times. This may come from a read error, since a much larger clone is one base off. J is TRBJ2-3 and V is TRBV29-1, with TRBD1 as a possible D gene (5 bases). The germline gives CDR1 SQVTM, CDR2 ANQGSEA. CDR3 length equals 11 residues. The chain's CDR3 is CSGKGADTRYF. The CDR3 bases are TGCAGCGGTAAAGGGGCAGATACGCGGTATTTT.

This clone was seen a few times. The chain joins TRBV28 to TRBJ2-5, with 9 nucleotides matching TRBD1. This CDR3 comprises 14 residues. CDR1 is MDHEN and CDR2 is SYDVKM in the germline V gene. The J segment lost 5 bases and the V segment lost 6 bases, leaving 7 bases of the junction unmatched. The CDR3, as DNA: TGTGCCAGCAGGTCCGGGACAGGGATGGAGACCCAGTACTTC. Amino acids: CASRSGTGMETQYF.

Turning to this clone: The junction differs from germline at one of its ends, possibly a read error. The rearrangement joins TRBV6-4 to TRBJ2-6; the D is unclear. Germline-derived CDR1 and CDR2 are MRHNA and SNTAGT. There are 17 residues in the CDR3. The CDR3 region is CASSYSSRNPGANVLTF. Written as DNA, the CDR3 is TGTGCCAGCAGTTACTCGAGCAGGAACCCTGGTGCCAACGTCCTGACTTTC.

The chain uses TRBV7-6 and TRBJ2-1; no firm D call. The CDR3 loop spans 16 amino acids. V lost 1 base and J lost 0, with 10 bases in between. The V gene's germline CDR1 is SGHVS and CDR2 FNYEAQ. CDR3 in DNA: TGTGCCAGCAGCTTAGACCCTCCGAGCTCCTACAATGAGCAGTTCTTC. It yields the protein CASSLDPPSSYNEQFF.